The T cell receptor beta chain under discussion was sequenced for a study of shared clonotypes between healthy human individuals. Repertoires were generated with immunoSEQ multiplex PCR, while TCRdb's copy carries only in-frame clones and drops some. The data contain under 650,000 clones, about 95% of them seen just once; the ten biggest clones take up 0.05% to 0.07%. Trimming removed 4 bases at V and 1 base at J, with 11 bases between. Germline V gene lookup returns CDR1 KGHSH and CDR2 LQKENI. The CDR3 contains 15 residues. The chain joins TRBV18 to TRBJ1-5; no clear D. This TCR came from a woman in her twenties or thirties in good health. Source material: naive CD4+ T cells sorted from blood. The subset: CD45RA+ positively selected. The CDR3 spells CASSQDLGSNQPQHF. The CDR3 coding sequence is TGTGCCAGCTCACAGGACCTTGGGAGCAATCAGCCCCAGCATTTT.